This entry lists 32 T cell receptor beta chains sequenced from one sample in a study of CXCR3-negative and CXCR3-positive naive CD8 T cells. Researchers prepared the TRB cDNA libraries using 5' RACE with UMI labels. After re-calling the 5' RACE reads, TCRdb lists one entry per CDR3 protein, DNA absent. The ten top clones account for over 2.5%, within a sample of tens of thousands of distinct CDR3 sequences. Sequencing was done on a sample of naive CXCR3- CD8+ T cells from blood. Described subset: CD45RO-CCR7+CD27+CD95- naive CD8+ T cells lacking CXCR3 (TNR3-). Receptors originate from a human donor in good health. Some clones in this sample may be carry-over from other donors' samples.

The CDR3 here is CASSLVTGGSTSSYNEQFF. The chain has TRBV7-2 and TRBJ2-1; there is no DNA to check the TCRdb D call of TRBD1. The germline V gene has CDR1 SGHTA and CDR2 FQGNSA. CDR3 length: 19 amino acids.

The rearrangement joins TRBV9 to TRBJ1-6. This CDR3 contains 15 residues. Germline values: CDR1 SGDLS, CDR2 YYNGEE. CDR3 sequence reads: CASSALEGPNSPLHF.

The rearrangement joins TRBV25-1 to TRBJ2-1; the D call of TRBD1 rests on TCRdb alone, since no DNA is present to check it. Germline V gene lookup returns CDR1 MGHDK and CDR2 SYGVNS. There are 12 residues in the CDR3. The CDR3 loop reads CASSEFTTGVFF.

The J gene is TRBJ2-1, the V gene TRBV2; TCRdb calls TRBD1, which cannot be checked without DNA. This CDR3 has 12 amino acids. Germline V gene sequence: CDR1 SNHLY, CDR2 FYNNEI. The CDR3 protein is CASGPTDNEQFF.

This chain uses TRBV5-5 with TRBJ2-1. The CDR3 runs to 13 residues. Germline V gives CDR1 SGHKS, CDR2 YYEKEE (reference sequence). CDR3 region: CASSFRPQNEQFF.

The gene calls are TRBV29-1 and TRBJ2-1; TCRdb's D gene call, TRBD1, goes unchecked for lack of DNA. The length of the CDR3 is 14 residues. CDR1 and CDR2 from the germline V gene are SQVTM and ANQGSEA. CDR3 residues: CSVELPLSNVEQFF.

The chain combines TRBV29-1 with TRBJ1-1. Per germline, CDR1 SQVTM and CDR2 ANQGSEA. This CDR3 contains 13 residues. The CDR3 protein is CSVRAALNTEAFF.

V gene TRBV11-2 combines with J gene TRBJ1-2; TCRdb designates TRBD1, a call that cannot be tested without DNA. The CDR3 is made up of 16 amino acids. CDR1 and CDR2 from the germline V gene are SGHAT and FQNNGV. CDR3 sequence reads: CASSPRRQGWDYGYTF.

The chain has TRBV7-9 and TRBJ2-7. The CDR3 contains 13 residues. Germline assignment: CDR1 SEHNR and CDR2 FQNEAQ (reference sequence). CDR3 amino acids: CASSTNLAAEQYF.

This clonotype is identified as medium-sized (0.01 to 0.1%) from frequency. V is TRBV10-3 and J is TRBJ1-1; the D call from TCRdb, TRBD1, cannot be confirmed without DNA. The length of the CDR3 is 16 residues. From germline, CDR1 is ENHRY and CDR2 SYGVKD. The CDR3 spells CAIRRQVNLGETEAFF.

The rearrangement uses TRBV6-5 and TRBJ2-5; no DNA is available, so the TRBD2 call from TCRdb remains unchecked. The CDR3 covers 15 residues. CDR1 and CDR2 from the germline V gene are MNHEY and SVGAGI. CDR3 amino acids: CASSYKIGGSETQYF.

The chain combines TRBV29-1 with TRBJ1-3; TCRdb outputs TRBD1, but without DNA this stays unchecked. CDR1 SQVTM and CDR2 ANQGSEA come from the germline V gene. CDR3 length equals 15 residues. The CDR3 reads CSVEVPETSGNTIYF. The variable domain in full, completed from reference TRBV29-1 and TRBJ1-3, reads SAVISQKPSRDICQRGTSLTIQCQVDSQVTMMFWYRQQPGQSLTLIATANQGSEATYESGFVIDKFPISRPNLTFSTLTVSNMSPEDSSIYLCSVEVPETSGNTIYFGEGSWLTVV.

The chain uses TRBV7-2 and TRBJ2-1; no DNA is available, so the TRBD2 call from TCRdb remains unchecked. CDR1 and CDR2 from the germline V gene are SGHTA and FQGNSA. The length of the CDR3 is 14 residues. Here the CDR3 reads CASSLGPGPSEQFF.

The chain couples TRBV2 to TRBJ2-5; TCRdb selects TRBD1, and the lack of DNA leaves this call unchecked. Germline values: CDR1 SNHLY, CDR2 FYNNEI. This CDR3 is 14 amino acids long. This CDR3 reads CASSEMGAGETQYF.

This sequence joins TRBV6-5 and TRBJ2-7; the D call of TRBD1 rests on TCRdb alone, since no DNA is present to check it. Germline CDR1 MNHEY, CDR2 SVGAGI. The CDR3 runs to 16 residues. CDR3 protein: CASSTPGTGVSYEQYF.

The CDR3: CASSLGTRTEAFF. The chain employs TRBV7-6 and TRBJ1-1. This CDR3 is built from 13 residues. Looked up from germline, CDR1 is SGHVS and CDR2 is FNYEAQ.

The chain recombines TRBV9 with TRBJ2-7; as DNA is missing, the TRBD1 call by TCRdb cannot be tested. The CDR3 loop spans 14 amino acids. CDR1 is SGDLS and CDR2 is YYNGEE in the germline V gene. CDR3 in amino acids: CASSPGTGRGEQYF.

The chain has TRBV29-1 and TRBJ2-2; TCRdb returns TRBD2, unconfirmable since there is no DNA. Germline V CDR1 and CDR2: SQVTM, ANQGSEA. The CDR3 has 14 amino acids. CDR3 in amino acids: CSAPLAGGTGELFF.

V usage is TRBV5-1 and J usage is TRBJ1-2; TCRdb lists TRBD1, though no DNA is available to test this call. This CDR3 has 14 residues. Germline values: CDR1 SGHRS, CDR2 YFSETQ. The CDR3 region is CASSIGTEHYGYTF. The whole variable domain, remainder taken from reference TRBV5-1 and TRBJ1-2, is KAGVTQTPRYLIKTRGQQVTLSCSPISGHRSVSWYQQTPGQGLQFLFEYFSETQRNKGNFPGRFSGRQFSNSRSEMNVSTLELGDSALYLCASSIGTEHYGYTFGSGTRLTVV.

The CDR3 region is CATISQETQYF. The chain uses TRBV25-1 and TRBJ2-5. The CDR3 consists of 11 residues. The germline CDR1 and CDR2 sequences are MGHDK and SYGVNS.

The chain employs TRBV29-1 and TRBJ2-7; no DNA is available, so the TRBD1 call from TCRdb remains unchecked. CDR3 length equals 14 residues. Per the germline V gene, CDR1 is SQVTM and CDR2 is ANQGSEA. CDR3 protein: CSVEIEGSSYEQYF.

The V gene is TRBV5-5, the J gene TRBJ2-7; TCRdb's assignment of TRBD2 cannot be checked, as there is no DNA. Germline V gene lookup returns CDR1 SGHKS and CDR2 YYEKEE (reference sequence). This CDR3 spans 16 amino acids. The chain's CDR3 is CASSLWPSRNSYEQYF. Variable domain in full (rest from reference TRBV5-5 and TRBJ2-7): DAGVTQSPTHLIKTRGQQVTLRCSPISGHKSVSWYQQVLGQGPQFIFQYYEKEERGRGNFPDRFSARQFPNYSSELNVNALLLGDSALYLCASSLWPSRNSYEQYFGPGTRLTVT.

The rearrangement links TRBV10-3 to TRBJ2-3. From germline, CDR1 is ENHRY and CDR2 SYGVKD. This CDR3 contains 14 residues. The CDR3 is CAISEAGMTDTQYF.

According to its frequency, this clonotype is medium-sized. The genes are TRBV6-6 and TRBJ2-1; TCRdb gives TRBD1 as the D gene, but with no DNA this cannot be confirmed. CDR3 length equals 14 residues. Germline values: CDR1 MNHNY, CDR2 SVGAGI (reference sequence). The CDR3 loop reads CASSPGQGGNEQFF.

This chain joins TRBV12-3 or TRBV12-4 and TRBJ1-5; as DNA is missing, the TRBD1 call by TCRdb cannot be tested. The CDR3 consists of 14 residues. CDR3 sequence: CASSPTGRSQPQHF.

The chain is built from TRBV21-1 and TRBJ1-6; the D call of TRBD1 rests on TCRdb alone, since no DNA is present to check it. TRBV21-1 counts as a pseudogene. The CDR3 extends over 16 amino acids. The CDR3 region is CASHRTGGAGNSPLHF.

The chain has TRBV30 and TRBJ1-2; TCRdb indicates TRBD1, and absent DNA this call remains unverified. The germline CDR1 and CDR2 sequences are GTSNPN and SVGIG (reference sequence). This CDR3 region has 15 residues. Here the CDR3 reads CAWENWVDRDYGYTF. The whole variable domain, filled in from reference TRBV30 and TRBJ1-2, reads SQTIHQWPATLVQPVGSPLSLECTVEGTSNPNLYWYRQAAGRGLQLLFYSVGIGQISSEVPQNLSASRPQDRQFILSSKKLLLSDSGFYLCAWENWVDRDYGYTFGSGTRLTVV.

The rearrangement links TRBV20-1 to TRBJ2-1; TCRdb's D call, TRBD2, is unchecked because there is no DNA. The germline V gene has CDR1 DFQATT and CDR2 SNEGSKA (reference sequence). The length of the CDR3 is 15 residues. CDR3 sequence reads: CSARVPRGGNNEQFF.

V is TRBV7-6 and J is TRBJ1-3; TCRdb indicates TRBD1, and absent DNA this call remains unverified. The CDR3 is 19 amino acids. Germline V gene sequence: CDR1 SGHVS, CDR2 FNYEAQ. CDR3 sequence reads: CASSLEAHRDISGGNTIYF.

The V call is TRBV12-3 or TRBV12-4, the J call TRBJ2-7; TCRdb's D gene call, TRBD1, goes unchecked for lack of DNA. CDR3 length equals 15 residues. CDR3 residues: CASSLLSGAPYEQYF.

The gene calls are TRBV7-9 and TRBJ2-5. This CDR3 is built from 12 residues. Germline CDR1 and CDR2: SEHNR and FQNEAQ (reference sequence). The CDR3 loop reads CASSPLQETQYF.

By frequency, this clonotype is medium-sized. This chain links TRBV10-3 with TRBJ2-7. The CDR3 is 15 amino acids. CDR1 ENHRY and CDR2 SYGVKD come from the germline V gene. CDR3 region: CAISDPETQSVEQYF.